This TCR beta chain comes out of a study of T cell responses to AZD1222 COVID-19 vaccine (dated by TCRdb to about 2021). In the study overall: AZD1222 recipients whose second dose came at about 4 weeks and those whose second dose came at about 12 weeks were combined into one group, since spike-specific TCR depth and breadth did not differ between the two schedules. Trial participants were enrolled by age into 18-55, 56-69 and 70-plus year subgroups, with around 150, 28 and 57 TCR-sequenced participants respectively. TCR sequencing covered 230 or so trial participants: around 210 given two doses of AZD1222 and around 26 given two doses of MenACWY control vaccine. Results and caveats for the whole study, not just this receptor: Spike-specific TCR breadth and depth rose significantly after two AZD1222 doses compared with day 0 and with MenACWY recipients. Conclusions about previously exposed vaccinees are limited because only six or seven AZD1222 recipients were SARS-CoV-2 seropositive at baseline. The vaccine-associated CD4 TCRs covered the entire spike protein, and the dominant responses fell in regions 160-218 and 743-854. Epitopes outside the regions mutated in the B.1.351 and B.1.1.7 variants were reportedly recognized by nearly half of the unique spike-specific TCRs. No day 14 peak-response samples were available, so repertoires were characterized only after the peak T cell response. Participants were mostly white British and included more females than males, and it was suggested by the authors that clonal diversity may have been underestimated. In the small 56-69-year group, the increase in depth fell short of significance, most likely because of low power.

The CDR3 spans 20 residues, from the cysteine through the phenylalanine. CDR3 DNA is the only sequence kept; it has 60 bases, read in frame from the first base. Taken from the germline V gene, the CDR1 and CDR2 loops are SGDLS and YYNGEE. The germline V and J ends show losses of 2 bases and 2 bases respectively, and no gene match explains 18 bases of the junction. Note on this clone: This clone's antigen is unknown. Qualities for individual bases were not recorded, and no much larger clone is one base off.

This specimen's time point label, per the study, means: baseline before first vaccination. Samples from vaccinated people were obtained from the UK trials COV001 and COV002, which included a single-blind randomized controlled phase 2/3 trial of AZD1222 (ChAdOx1 nCoV-19) in healthy adults. Trial participant PBMC samples were collected at day 0 and day 28 after the second dose for TCRbeta chain sequencing. The CDR3 regions of human TCRbeta chains were subjected to immunosequencing. In the original analysis: Repertoire TCRs were checked for matches against a reference library of SARS-CoV-2-specific TCRs that had been generated using the MIRA antigen-specificity platform. Breadth was defined as the fraction of unique TCRs that were SARS-CoV-2-associated, and depth was defined as the fraction of total T cells that were SARS-CoV-2-associated. Using the MIRA data, every spike-specific TCR was mapped to the spike region that the TCR reacted to and assigned to either a CD4 or a CD8 class. Log10-transformed breadth and depth values were compared by one-way ANOVA with Sidak's multiple comparisons tests. TCRdb mirrors the immuneACCESS table, restricted to in-frame sequences. Some clones are absent from its copies; in checked studies, under half trace to an unresolved V gene, and the reason for the others is unknown. The V and J calls and clone size were taken over from that table, and D and trimming were inferred from the DNA. The table for this sample lists 55,000 to 85,000 clones; about 83% of them were counted only once. The ten biggest clones cover about a tenth of the sample.

Sequenced here: peripheral blood, sampled on day 0 of AZD1222 vaccination. This TCR was sampled from an adult in good health. The sequence is built from TRBV9 and TRBJ2-2; TRBD1 fits 7 bases in the junction. The CDR3 region: CASSVGPLISDRVNTGELFF. The sequenced DNA: TGTGCCAGCAGCGTTGGTCCTTTAATATCCGACAGGGTTAACACCGGGGAGCTGTTTTTT.